This TCR beta chain appears in the sequencing data of a study of identical twins. Template switching introduced a universal primer site, and the cDNA bore unique molecular identifiers. TCRdb processed the 5' RACE reads anew with MiXCR; each CDR3 protein has one entry. This sample carries 120,000 to 150,000 distinct CDR3 sequences, roughly 3.5% of them seen once, and the ten largest clones take 7.5% to 8.5%. Germline V gives CDR1 LGHNA, CDR2 YSLEER. The length of the CDR3 is 15 residues. V lost 2 bases to trimming and J lost 3 bases, with 11 bases between them. The table lists this clonotype with many counts.

The sample taken for sequencing was memory T cells sorted from blood. This chain links TRBV4-3 with TRBJ1-5; D possibly corresponds to TRBD1 (5 bases). The TCR originated in a man younger than 35 in good health. The CDR3 reads CASSQYQGDNQPQHF. For the CDR3, the DNA is TGCGCCAGCAGCCAATACCAAGGGGACAATCAGCCCCAGCATTTT.